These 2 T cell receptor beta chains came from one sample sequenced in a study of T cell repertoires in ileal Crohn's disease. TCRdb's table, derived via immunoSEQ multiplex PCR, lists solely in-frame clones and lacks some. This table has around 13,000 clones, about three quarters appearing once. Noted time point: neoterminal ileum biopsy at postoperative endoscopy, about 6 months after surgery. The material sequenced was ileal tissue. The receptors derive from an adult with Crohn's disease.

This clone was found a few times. As DNA, the CDR3 is TGTGCCAGCGGGACTAGCGGGAGTGGGTCGAGCTCCTACAATGAGCAGTTCTTC. Translated: CASGTSGSGSSSYNEQFF. The V call is TRBV18, the J call TRBJ2-1, with TRBD2 matching over 14 bases. The CDR3 runs to 18 residues. V was clipped by 8 bases and J by 0 bases; unmatched bases: 9. Germline assignment: CDR1 KGHSH and CDR2 LQKENI.

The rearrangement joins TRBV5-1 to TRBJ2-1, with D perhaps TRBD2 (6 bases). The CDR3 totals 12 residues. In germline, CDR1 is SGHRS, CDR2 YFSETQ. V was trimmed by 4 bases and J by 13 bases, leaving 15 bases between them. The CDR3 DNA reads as TGCGCCAGCAGCCCGGAGGGAGAGTCCCAGTTCTTC. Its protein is CASSPEGESQFF.